This note documents a single TCR beta chain sequence. Trimming took off 3 bases at V and 8 bases at J, with 19 bases between the two ends. Germline lookup yields CDR1 DFQATT and CDR2 SNEGSKA (reference sequence). The CDR3 totals 15 residues. Healthy Caucasians were all of the donors. Via MiXCR, TCRdb re-called the 5' RACE reads, giving one row per CDR3 protein. The table has approximately 1.8 million distinct CDR3 sequences, roughly a third seen once. This specimen comes from a study of identical twins. Material: cord blood. The sequence derives from a newborn girl in good health. The rearrangement links TRBV20-1 to TRBJ1-4; TRBD1 might be the D (6 bases). DNA for the CDR3: TGCAGTGCTAGCGACTTTATAGGGGGGAGGGAAAAACTGTTTTTT. Its translation: CSASDFIGGREKLFF.